This TCR beta chain was identified in a study of OX40 agonist ivuxolimab in advanced cancers. Study in general: Checkpoint inhibitors had been given previously to roughly 40% of patients.

The protocol was immunoSEQ multiplex PCR, while the TCRdb copy is restricted to in-frame clones and leaves out a portion. In the table there are more than 25,000 clones, around 88% of which are singletons. Sampling of blood occurred at baseline, cycle 4 day 1, and cycle 7 day 1. Study-wide findings and caveats: Circulating CD4+ and CD8+ T cells showed clonal expansion by week 6 at 0.1 to 3.0 mg/kg. Expanded clones were, on average, more numerous in CD8+ T cells than in CD4+.

Regarding this clone: What it recognizes is unknown.

The germline V gene encodes CDR1 LNHDA and CDR2 SQIVND (reference sequence). Germline trimming cut 4 bases from V and 1 base from J; bases unmatched to any gene: 4. This CDR3 contains 14 residues. The chain combines TRBV19 with TRBJ2-7; TRBD1 agrees at 7 bases. The TCR originated in an adult with an advanced solid tumor such as melanoma, head and neck, liver or kidney cancer. The sequenced sample was CD4+ or CD8+ T cells sorted from blood, obtained in a trial of the OX40 agonist ivuxolimab. The CDR3 region has the DNA TGTGCCAGTAGTACCACGGGACAGTCCTACGAGCAGTACTTC. Protein product: CASSTTGQSYEQYF.